These 29 T cell receptor beta chains came from one sample sequenced in a study of cytomegalovirus exposure and HLA in healthy donors. The study ran its PCR with 60 Vbeta and 13 Jbeta primers. Some clones are missing from TCRdb's copy, which holds only in-frame ones; the method was immunoSEQ multiplex PCR. In the table there are some 100,000 clones, 75% of which are singletons. Sequencing used PBMCs. The receptors stem from a man aged 50 to 60 in good health and CMV-seronegative.

This chain links TRBV14 with TRBJ2-1, with TRBD2 identical over 14 bases. Trimming at V came to 2 bases and at J to 12 bases, leaving 9 bases not matched to a gene. This CDR3 region has 16 residues. Germline V gene data show CDR1 as SGHDN and CDR2 as FVKESK. CDR3 DNA: TGTGCCAGCAGCCAAATGACTAGCGGGAGGGCCGGAGGGCAGTTCTTC. It is translated as CASSQMTSGRAGGQFF.

The rearrangement uses TRBV2 and TRBJ2-2, with 7 bases lining up with TRBD1. The germline V gene encodes CDR1 SNHLY and CDR2 FYNNEI. The CDR3 covers 13 residues. Unmatched junction bases numbered 1, after V lost 9 bases and J lost 0 bases. The CDR3 DNA sequence: TGTGCCAGGGGGACAGCGAACACCGGGGAGCTGTTTTTT. Amino acid sequence: CARGTANTGELFF.

This clone occurred a few times. The gene calls are TRBV7-6 and TRBJ2-5; tentatively, D is TRBD2 (6 bases). V lost 6 bases and J lost 5, with 13 bases in between. CDR3 length equals 13 residues. Germline V CDR1 and CDR2: SGHVS, FNYEAQ. The DNA for the CDR3 is TGTGCCAGCAGGGAGAGCGGGTGGGAGACCCAGTACTTC. Its translation is CASRESGWETQYF.

In DNA form, the CDR3 reads TGTGCCAGCAGCGTAGGACAGGGACGGAAAAAACTGTTTTTT. Translated: CASSVGQGRKKLFF. This chain links TRBV9 with TRBJ1-4, with TRBD1 matching over 7 bases. Germline V gene data show CDR1 as SGDLS and CDR2 as YYNGEE. V gave up 0 bases and J gave up 9 bases; unmatched junction bases: 5. This CDR3 has 14 amino acids.

The rearrangement joins TRBV4-2 to TRBJ2-5; no clear D. TRBJ2-7 explains the end of the DNA better; the J call may be wrong. The CDR3 loop spans 13 amino acids. The germline V gene has CDR1 LGHNA and CDR2 YNFKEQ. The CDR3 here is CASSQGRSYEQYF. The CDR3 coding sequence is TGTGCCAGCAGCCAAGGGCGGAGCTACGAGCAGTACTTC.

This clone has only a few counts. Written as DNA, the CDR3 is TGTGCCAGCAGAGGGACTAGCGGGGGTCTCACAGATACGCAGTATTTT. Translation gives CASRGTSGGLTDTQYF. This sequence joins TRBV6-4 and TRBJ2-3; TRBD2 matches 14 bases. The junction had 4 bases not matched to a gene; V was cut back by 6 bases and J by 2 bases. CDR1 is MRHNA, CDR2 SNTAGT, per germline. CDR3 length: 16 amino acids.

This sequence joins TRBV28 and TRBJ1-4; 11 bases align to TRBD1. CDR1 and CDR2 from the germline V gene are MDHEN and SYDVKM. This CDR3 comprises 18 residues. The V segment lost 6 bases and the J segment 3 bases; nucleotides outside the gene matches: 12. CDR3 DNA sequence: TGTGCCAGCAGCCCCCCCGGGACAGGGGGGGGGCCTAATGAAAAACTGTTTTTT. It encodes CASSPPGTGGGPNEKLFF.

V and J are TRBV27 and TRBJ2-1, with 8 bases aligning to TRBD2. The germline V gene encodes CDR1 MNHEY and CDR2 SMNVEV (reference sequence). There are 15 residues in the CDR3. The J segment lost 0 bases and the V segment lost 6 bases, leaving 4 bases of the junction unmatched. CDR3 in DNA: TGTGCCAGCAGCCCCAGCGGGAGCTCCTACAATGAGCAGTTCTTC. Its protein is CASSPSGSSYNEQFF.

The CDR3 coding sequence is TGTGCCAGCAGTCGTGAGGGCGGCTCCTATGGCTACACCTTC. Translated: CASSREGGSYGYTF. The chain employs TRBV5-8 and TRBJ1-2; D remains ambiguous. This CDR3 is built from 14 residues. The germline gives CDR1 SGHTS, CDR2 YDEGEE. V lost 5 bases and J lost 4, with 15 bases in between.

The rearrangement uses TRBV28 and TRBJ1-2, with TRBD1 matching over 7 bases. Germline CDR1 and CDR2: MDHEN and SYDVKM. This CDR3 is built from 16 residues. Losses at the gene ends were 6 bases for V and 0 bases for J; bases not matched to a gene: 10. Here the CDR3 DNA reads TGTGCCAGCAGATATCCACAGGGGACTTCTAACTATGGCTACACCTTC. It is translated as CASRYPQGTSNYGYTF.

This clone was observed a few times. V is TRBV5-8 and J is TRBJ1-5; 10 bases align to TRBD1. With 10 bases clipped from V and 6 bases from J, the junction kept 19 bases outside the gene matches. The CDR3 is 17 amino acids. Germline CDR1 SGHTS, CDR2 YDEGEE. The CDR3 reads CASRDRGVRGGPQPQHF. CDR3 DNA: TGTGCCTCCAGGGACAGGGGTGTCCGGGGGGGACCTCAGCCCCAGCATTTT.

The chain is built from TRBV19 and TRBJ2-2; D is possibly TRBD2 (7 bases). The V gene's germline CDR1 is LNHDA and CDR2 SQIVND (reference sequence). Trimming stripped 11 bases from V and 6 bases from J, with 28 bases between. The CDR3 extends over 17 amino acids. In nucleotides, the CDR3 is TGTGCCTCACAAGTAAGGGGGGGGAATATGGGCGCCGGGGAGCTGTTTTTT. Translation gives CASQVRGGNMGAGELFF.

The rearrangement uses TRBV2 and TRBJ2-7; 7 bases match TRBD1. The V gene end was trimmed by 2 bases and the J gene end by 0 bases; junction bases not matched to a gene: 1. This CDR3 region has 14 residues. The germline V gene encodes CDR1 SNHLY and CDR2 FYNNEI. The CDR3 here is CASSETGVSYEQYF. The CDR3 DNA sequence: TGTGCCAGCAGTGAAACAGGGGTCTCCTACGAGCAGTACTTC.

In its sample, this clone was seen once. The chain joins TRBV18 to TRBJ1-3; no firm D call. Germline V gene sequence: CDR1 KGHSH, CDR2 LQKENI. The CDR3 has 16 residues. The V end lost 0 bases, the J end lost 0 bases, and 9 bases lay between the germline ends. In DNA form, the CDR3 reads TGTGCCAGCTCACCACCGGAGGGTTACTCTGGAAACACCATATATTTT. Protein product: CASSPPEGYSGNTIYF.

The chain links TRBV5-1 to TRBJ1-4; D might be TRBD1 (5 bases). There are 15 residues in the CDR3. V lost 0 bases, J lost 1 base, and 7 bases lay in between. In germline, CDR1 is SGHRS, CDR2 YFSETQ. This chain's CDR3 is CASSLVQGTNEKLFF. In DNA, the CDR3 is TGCGCCAGCAGCTTGGTCCAGGGAACTAATGAAAAACTGTTTTTT.

The chain employs TRBV6-5 and TRBJ2-5, with 8 nucleotides matching TRBD2. The J call may be in error: the DNA end matches TRBJ2-7 better. The CDR3 runs 15 residues. CDR1 and CDR2 from the germline V gene are MNHEY and SVGAGI. CDR3 amino acids: CASTPPGGASYEQYF. The DNA of the CDR3 is TGTGCCAGCACCCCGCCGGGGGGGGCGTCCTACGAGCAGTACTTC.

The CDR3 reads CASSQDDRENTGELFF. CDR3 bases: TGTGCCAGCAGCCAAGATGACAGGGAAAACACCGGGGAGCTGTTTTTT. V and J are TRBV14 and TRBJ2-2; 7 bases align to TRBD1. The V segment lost 0 bases and the J segment 2 bases; nucleotides outside the gene matches: 3. Germline loops: CDR1 SGHDN, CDR2 FVKESK. This CDR3 region has 16 residues.

The chain recombines TRBV4-3 with TRBJ2-7; 8 nucleotides agree with TRBD1. CDR3 size: 14 residues. The germline gives CDR1 LGHNA, CDR2 YSLEER. J gave up 4 bases and V 6 bases, and 8 bases lay outside the gene matches. The DNA for the CDR3 is TGCGCCAGCAGTACCGGGACAGGCGAATACGAGCAGTACTTC. Protein sequence: CASSTGTGEYEQYF.

This clone was picked up one time. This sequence joins TRBV15 and TRBJ2-1, with D perhaps matching TRBD2 (6 bases). The germline gives CDR1 LNHNV, CDR2 YYDKDF (reference sequence). The CDR3 is 14 amino acids. Trimming removed 1 base from V and 6 bases from J, with 10 bases in between. CDR3: CATSRGLGGNEQFF. The CDR3 DNA reads TGTGCCACCAGCAGAGGACTAGGAGGCAATGAGCAGTTCTTC.

The chain is built from TRBV6-6 and TRBJ2-7, with 9 bases aligning to TRBD1. With 4 bases clipped from V and 9 bases from J, the junction kept 7 bases outside the gene matches. Germline V lookup: CDR1 MNHNY, CDR2 SVGAGI (reference sequence). The CDR3 is 13 residues long. CDR3 nucleotides: TGTGCCAGCAGTTCCACAGGGGGCGTCGGGCAGTACTTC. Amino acids: CASSSTGGVGQYF.

The chain employs TRBV19 and TRBJ2-1; 7 bases are shared with TRBD2. With V trimmed by 2 bases and J by 5 bases, 6 bases remained unmatched. The length of the CDR3 is 15 residues. The germline gives CDR1 LNHDA, CDR2 SQIVND (reference sequence). The CDR3 reads CASSINGRWNNEQFF. The DNA of the CDR3 is TGTGCCAGTAGTATAAACGGGAGGTGGAACAATGAGCAGTTCTTC.

The chain combines TRBV19 with TRBJ1-5, with unresolved D. The CDR3 extends over 13 amino acids. The germline gives CDR1 LNHDA, CDR2 SQIVND (reference sequence). V lost 0 bases to trimming and J lost 9 bases, with 9 bases between them. For the CDR3, the DNA is TGTGCCAGTAGTATAGAGCAGTTCCTGCCCCAGCATTTT. Translation gives CASSIEQFLPQHF.

This chain connects TRBV28 to TRBJ1-1; TRBD1 agrees at 11 bases. Trimming at V came to 6 bases and at J to 1 base, leaving 4 bases not matched to a gene. CDR1 MDHEN and CDR2 SYDVKM come from the germline V gene. The CDR3 has 15 residues. Written as DNA, the CDR3 is TGTGCCAGCAGCGGACAGGGGGCTGGGAACACTGAAGCTTTCTTT. Protein sequence: CASSGQGAGNTEAFF.

This clone was seen only a few times. The V and J genes are TRBV28 and TRBJ1-6; 8 bases are shared with TRBD1. Per germline, CDR1 MDHEN and CDR2 SYDVKM. The V and J ends lost 6 bases and 8 bases, in that order; junction bases with no gene match: 3. The CDR3 is 13 amino acids. DNA for the CDR3: TGTGCCAGCAGAGGGACAGGTGATTCACCCCTCCACTTT. Residues: CASRGTGDSPLHF.

The chain recombines TRBV5-1 with TRBJ2-1; TRBD1 matches 8 bases. The CDR3 spans 16 residues. V lost 0 bases to trimming and J lost 4 bases; unmatched junction nucleotides: 6. Germline lookup yields CDR1 SGHRS and CDR2 YFSETQ. The CDR3: CASSLVWGTGYNEQFF. In nucleotides, the CDR3 is TGCGCCAGCAGCTTGGTTTGGGGGACAGGTTACAATGAGCAGTTCTTC.

This clone was picked up a small number of times. The chain joins TRBV4-3 to TRBJ2-1, with 10 bases fitting TRBD2. The germline V gene has CDR1 LGHNA and CDR2 YSLEER. The V and J ends lost 5 bases and 7 bases, in that order; junction bases with no gene match: 11. There are 16 residues in the CDR3. CDR3 coding DNA: TGCGCCAGCAGCTATTCTCTAGCGGGAGTAAGGAATGAGCAGTTCTTC. Amino acids: CASSYSLAGVRNEQFF.

The count of this clone is one. The chain joins TRBV4-2 to TRBJ2-1; 8 positions agree with TRBD2. Per the germline V gene, CDR1 is LGHNA and CDR2 is YNFKEQ. The trim removed 0 bases at V and 11 bases at J, leaving 3 bases unmatched. CDR3 size: 13 residues. Written as DNA, the CDR3 is TGTGCCAGCAGCCAAGATCTAGCGGGTCAGCAGTTCTTC. Amino acid sequence: CASSQDLAGQQFF.

This chain joins TRBV13 and TRBJ2-7; 9 bases map to TRBD2. V shed 1 base, J shed 2 bases, and the junction held 3 bases outside the gene matches. The germline CDR1 and CDR2 sequences are PRHDT and FYEKMQ (reference sequence). CDR3 length: 15 residues. The DNA for the CDR3 is TGTGCCAGCAGCTTAGCCAGCGGGGGGACCTACGAGCAGTACTTC. Its translation: CASSLASGGTYEQYF.

V usage is TRBV4-3 and J usage is TRBJ1-2; 8 bases fit TRBD1. J gave up 5 bases and V 0 bases, and 8 bases lay outside the gene matches. Looked up from germline, CDR1 is LGHNA and CDR2 is YSLEER. The CDR3 has 16 amino acids. The CDR3 nucleotides are TGCGCCAGCAGCCAAGATTATGGGACAGGTCGGTATGGCTACACCTTC. Protein: CASSQDYGTGRYGYTF.